The 25 T cell receptor beta chains given below trace back to one sample, sequenced in a study of blood T cells in healthy people across ages. It was with a sample-barcoded 5' primer and a J-beta primer mix that a second PCR of about 6 to 12 cycles was run. MiXCR, run by TCRdb on the 5' RACE reads, gives a single entry per CDR3 protein. The data hold about 680,000 distinct CDR3 sequences, with 49% observed a single time. Sequenced: blood. The receptors were sampled from a woman in her sixties in good health.

This clonotype came up once. V gene TRBV5-1 combines with J gene TRBJ2-5, with a weak D call TRBD2 (7 bases). The closer fit of TRBJ2-7 to the DNA end suggests the J call may be wrong. CDR1 and CDR2 (germline): SGHRS, YFSETQ. The CDR3 has 17 amino acids. CDR3 DNA: TGCGCCAGCTCCAGGGGCTCGCAAACCGGGACTACCCACGAGCAGTACTTC. It specifies CASSRGSQTGTTHEQYF.

This clonotype was found a few times. The V gene is TRBV20-1, the J gene TRBJ1-4; 7 positions agree with TRBD1. Per the germline V gene, CDR1 is DFQATT and CDR2 is SNEGSKA (reference sequence). The CDR3 consists of 15 residues. The ends lost 0 bases at V and 4 bases at J; junction bases unmatched: 5. CDR3 DNA sequence: TGCAGTGCTAGAGATCCCCGGGACAGTAATGAAAAACTGTTTTTT. Amino acid sequence: CSARDPRDSNEKLFF.

V and J are TRBV20-1 and TRBJ2-2, with 12 bases identical to TRBD1. Germline CDR1 DFQATT, CDR2 SNEGSKA (reference sequence). The CDR3 length is 15 residues. The junction had 8 bases not matched to a gene; V was cut back by 6 bases and J by 6 bases. DNA of the CDR3: TGCAGTGCAAGATTGCGGGACAGGGGGCCCGGGGAGCTGTTTTTT. Translated, it gives CSARLRDRGPGELFF.

The gene calls are TRBV28 and TRBJ2-7, with D tentatively TRBD1 or TRBD2 (6 bases each). The closer fit of TRBJ2-5 to the DNA end suggests the J call may be wrong. The CDR3 is made up of 15 amino acids. CDR1 and CDR2 (germline): MDHEN, SYDVKM. This chain's CDR3 is CASSFGRGAQETQYF. CDR3 bases: TGTGCCAGCAGTTTTGGTAGGGGGGCCCAAGAGACCCAGTACTTC.

V gene TRBV20-1 combines with J gene TRBJ1-4; D is ambiguous. Germline CDR1 is DFQATT and CDR2 is SNEGSKA (reference sequence). Trimming cost V 6 bases and J 11 bases, with 19 bases left between them. The CDR3 is made up of 13 amino acids. CDR3 nucleotide sequence: TGCAGTGCAAGCTATGGGGAGGTGGGGAAACTGTTTTTT. It specifies CSASYGEVGKLFF.

To note about this clonotype: A read error may produce the germline difference seen at one junction end. V usage is TRBV20-1 and J usage is TRBJ2-4; 8 bases are shared with TRBD2. The DNA end is a closer match to TRBJ2-7, so the J assignment may be wrong. The CDR3 contains 14 residues. Germline CDR1 is DFQATT and CDR2 is SNEGSKA (reference sequence). The CDR3 DNA reads TGCAGTGCAAGAGCGGGAGCGGGAGTCGACGAGCAGTACTTC. The encoded protein is CSARAGAGVDEQYF.

This clonotype appeared a few times. It may be a read error: a sequence one base away is much more abundant. The chain combines TRBV5-1 with TRBJ2-7, with D tentatively TRBD1 or TRBD2 (5 bases each). CDR3 length equals 15 residues. Germline V gives CDR1 SGHRS, CDR2 YFSETQ. The CDR3 loop reads CAGSLGTGPAYEQYF. CDR3 DNA: TGCGCCGGCAGCTTGGGGACCGGGCCAGCCTACGAGCAGTACTTC.

V gene TRBV5-6 combines with J gene TRBJ2-5; D gene uncertain. CDR3 size: 15 residues. Trimming stripped 2 bases from V and 3 bases from J, with 14 bases between. Looked up from germline, CDR1 is SGHDT and CDR2 is YYEEEE. The CDR3 here is CASSFGLGSEETQYF. CDR3 nucleotide sequence: TGTGCCAGCAGCTTCGGGCTAGGCTCAGAAGAGACCCAGTACTTC.

V usage is TRBV4-2 and J usage is TRBJ2-4; D is possibly TRBD2 (5 bases). The CDR3 is made up of 15 amino acids. Germline loops: CDR1 LGHNA, CDR2 YNFKEQ. Trimming stripped 0 bases from V and 6 bases from J, with 12 bases between. In DNA, the CDR3 is TGTGCCAGCAGCCAAGATTTACGGGAAGGAAACATTCAGTACTTC. As protein: CASSQDLREGNIQYF.

The chain joins TRBV24-1 to TRBJ2-1; 11 nucleotides match TRBD1. Trimming took 3 bases from V and 2 from J; bases not matched to a gene: 8. The germline CDR1 and CDR2 sequences are KGHDR and SFDVKD. CDR3 length equals 18 residues. The CDR3 DNA reads TGTGCCACCAGTGATGCGCGTCCGGGACAGGGGGCCTACAATGAGCAGTTCTTC. This encodes CATSDARPGQGAYNEQFF.

V gene TRBV12-3 or TRBV12-4 combines with J gene TRBJ2-1; 9 bases fit TRBD1. The CDR3 sequence is 16 residues long. Unmatched junction bases numbered 9, after V lost 5 bases and J lost 4 bases. CDR3 DNA sequence: TGTGCCAGCAGTCTCATTAGGGACAGGGAGTACAATGAGCAGTTCTTC. Translated, it gives CASSLIRDREYNEQFF.

This clonotype has only one observation. The V and J genes are TRBV7-9 and TRBJ1-3; D gene uncertain. Germline V gene data show CDR1 as SEHNR and CDR2 as FQNEAQ (reference sequence). CDR3 length: 15 residues. V shed 0 bases and J shed 1 base, with 7 bases lying between them. The CDR3 here is CASSLAGASGNTIYF. As DNA, the CDR3 is TGTGCCAGCAGCTTAGCGGGAGCGTCTGGAAACACCATATATTTT.

The J gene is TRBJ2-7, the V gene TRBV6-2 or TRBV6-3; D is unresolved. The DNA end is more similar to TRBJ2-5, so the J call may be wrong. Looked up from germline, CDR1 is MNHEY and CDR2 is SVGEGT. This CDR3 contains 14 residues. CDR3 in amino acids: CASKMAEYWETQYF. In DNA, the CDR3 is TGTGCCAGCAAAATGGCGGAGTACTGGGAGACCCAGTACTTC.

The chain joins TRBV10-3 to TRBJ2-1, with D uncertain. Trimming shortened V by 2 bases and J by 6 bases, and 11 bases separated the two germline ends. Germline CDR1 reads ENHRY; CDR2 reads SYGVKD. This CDR3 contains 14 residues. CDR3 sequence: CAISEKGALNEQFF. The CDR3 coding sequence is TGTGCCATCAGTGAGAAAGGCGCTCTCAATGAGCAGTTCTTC.

This clonotype was detected once. The gene calls are TRBV10-3 and TRBJ1-4, with a tentative D call TRBD1 (6 bases). The CDR3 contains 16 residues. Trimming pared 0 bases from V and 6 bases from J, leaving 14 bases between. Germline CDR1 is ENHRY and CDR2 is SYGVKD. The CDR3, as DNA: TGTGCCATCAGTGAGTCTGGGGGCAGGGCGGATGAAAAACTGTTTTTT. Translated: CAISESGGRADEKLFF.

The chain joins TRBV20-1 to TRBJ2-1, with 9 bases fitting TRBD1. CDR1 DFQATT and CDR2 SNEGSKA come from the germline V gene (reference sequence). There are 15 residues in the CDR3. The V gene end was trimmed by 2 bases and the J gene end by 7 bases; junction bases not matched to a gene: 9. The CDR3 DNA reads as TGCAGTGCTAGACACAGGGGGCCCCCTAGGAATGAGCAGTTCTTC. Translated: CSARHRGPPRNEQFF.

The chain employs TRBV7-2 and TRBJ1-6; 7 bases are a match to TRBD1. The CDR3 is made up of 17 amino acids. The J segment lost 8 bases and the V segment lost 5 bases, leaving 15 bases of the junction unmatched. Germline CDR1 SGHTA, CDR2 FQGNSA. CDR3 in DNA: TGTGCCAGCAGCCATATTCTGACAGGGAGCGCGTATTCACCCCTCCACTTT. It translates to CASSHILTGSAYSPLHF.

This clonotype occurred a few times. Written as DNA, the CDR3 is TGTGCCACCAGCAGAGATCGTTCGGAAACTGAAGCTTTCTTT. It translates to CATSRDRSETEAFF. The chain combines TRBV15 with TRBJ1-1; unclear D gene. The V and J ends lost 0 bases and 5 bases respectively, with 10 bases between them. The CDR3 has 14 amino acids. In germline, CDR1 is LNHNV, CDR2 YYDKDF (reference sequence).

This clonotype was found a few times. The rearrangement links TRBV20-1 to TRBJ2-7; possible D gene TRBD2, 5 bases. Per germline, CDR1 DFQATT and CDR2 SNEGSKA (reference sequence). The CDR3 spans 15 residues. V dropped 0 bases and J dropped 0 bases, with 12 bases sitting between them. CDR3 protein: CSARDSTGSSYEQYF. The CDR3, as DNA: TGCAGTGCTAGAGATAGTACGGGGAGCTCCTACGAGCAGTACTTC.

The rearrangement joins TRBV11-2 to TRBJ2-1; no clear D gene. Matching the DNA end better, TRBJ2-7 makes the J call doubtful. CDR3 length equals 16 residues. Germline V gene sequence: CDR1 SGHAT, CDR2 FQNNGV. The CDR3 DNA follows: TGTGCCAGCAGCTTATCCCGTACCGCAGTTTACAATGAGCAGTACTTC. Translated, it gives CASSLSRTAVYNEQYF.

This clonotype was observed a few times. The chain carries TRBV7-2 and TRBJ2-1, with D possibly TRBD1 on 6 matching bases. Per the germline V gene, CDR1 is SGHTA and CDR2 is FQGNSA. This CDR3 spans 16 amino acids. Trimming stripped 2 bases from V and 4 bases from J, with 15 bases between. CDR3: CASSLLRDIGYNEQFF. CDR3 in DNA: TGTGCCAGCAGCTTATTGAGGGACATTGGATACAATGAGCAGTTCTTC.

This chain joins TRBV6-6 and TRBJ2-1, with a tentative D call TRBD2 (6 bases). CDR1 is MNHNY, CDR2 SVGAGI, per germline (reference sequence). V lost 3 bases and J lost 6, with 15 bases in between. The CDR3 loop spans 15 amino acids. This chain's CDR3 is CASSYGGSGFNEQFF. CDR3 DNA: TGTGCCAGCAGTTATGGCGGTAGCGGATTCAATGAGCAGTTCTTC.

The rearrangement links TRBV9 to TRBJ2-1; 8 bases map to TRBD1. The J segment lost 5 bases and the V segment lost 3 bases, leaving 4 bases of the junction unmatched. This CDR3 has 14 residues. Germline V gives CDR1 SGDLS, CDR2 YYNGEE. Here the CDR3 reads CASSAGTGDNEQFF. For the CDR3, the DNA is TGTGCCAGCAGCGCCGGGACAGGAGACAATGAGCAGTTCTTC.

This clonotype was recorded a few times. The chain couples TRBV6-2 or TRBV6-3 to TRBJ2-7; 10 bases are shared with TRBD2. V lost 4 bases to trimming and J lost 7 bases; unmatched junction nucleotides: 7. The CDR3 is 14 residues long. Germline CDR1 reads MNHEY; CDR2 reads SVGEGT. This chain's CDR3 is CASSSPPLAGEQYF. DNA of the CDR3: TGTGCCAGCAGTTCCCCCCCACTAGCGGGGGAGCAGTACTTC.

This chain connects TRBV28 to TRBJ2-5, with D perhaps assigned TRBD1 or TRBD2 (6 bases each). In germline, CDR1 is MDHEN, CDR2 SYDVKM. Between the trimmed V and J ends, which lost 5 bases and 11 bases, there was a span of 21 bases. There are 14 residues in the CDR3. The CDR3 DNA sequence: TGTGCCAGCAGTGCCCCGGGGGCTGTCAATGAGCAGTACTTC. It encodes CASSAPGAVNEQYF.